This T cell receptor beta chain was sequenced for a study of cytomegalovirus exposure and HLA in healthy donors. Germline CDR1 is MNHEY and CDR2 is SMNVEV (reference sequence). CDR3 length: 16 residues. V shed 0 bases and J shed 3 bases, with 12 bases lying between them. PCR employed 60 Vbeta and 13 Jbeta primers. The assay was immunoSEQ multiplex PCR, and TCRdb's table has in-frame clones only and misses some. The data show over 150,000 clones, 75% seen once. The J gene is TRBJ2-1, the V gene TRBV27; TRBD2 is a possible D gene (6 bases). The TCR was taken from a male donor in good health and CMV-seronegative. Sequencing used PBMCs. As DNA, the CDR3 is TGTGCCAGCAGTTTATCCTTAGCGGAAGGCTACAATGAGCAGTTCTTC. Protein sequence: CASSLSLAEGYNEQFF.